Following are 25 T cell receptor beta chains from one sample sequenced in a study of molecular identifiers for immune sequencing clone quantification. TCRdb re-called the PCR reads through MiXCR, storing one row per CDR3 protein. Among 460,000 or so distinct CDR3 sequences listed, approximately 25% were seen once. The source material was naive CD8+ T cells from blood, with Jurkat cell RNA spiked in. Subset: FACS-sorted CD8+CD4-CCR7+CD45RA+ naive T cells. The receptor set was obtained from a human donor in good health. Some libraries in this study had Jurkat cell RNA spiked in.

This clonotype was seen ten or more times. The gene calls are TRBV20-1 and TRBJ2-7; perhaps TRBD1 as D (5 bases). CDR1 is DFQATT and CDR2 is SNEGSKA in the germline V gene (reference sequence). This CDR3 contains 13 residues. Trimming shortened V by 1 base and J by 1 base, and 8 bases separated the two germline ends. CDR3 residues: CSARGRVSYEQYF. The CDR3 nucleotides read TGCAGTGCTAGAGGCAGGGTTTCCTACGAGCAGTACTTC.

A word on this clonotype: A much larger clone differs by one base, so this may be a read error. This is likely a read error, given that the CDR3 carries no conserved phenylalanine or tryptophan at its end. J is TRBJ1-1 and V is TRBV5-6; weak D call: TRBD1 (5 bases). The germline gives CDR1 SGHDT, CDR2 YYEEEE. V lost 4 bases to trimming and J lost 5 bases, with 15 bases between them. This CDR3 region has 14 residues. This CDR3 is CASSPNEGRTEAFI. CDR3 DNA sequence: TGTGCCAGCAGCCCCAACGAGGGGCGAACTGAAGCTTTCATT.

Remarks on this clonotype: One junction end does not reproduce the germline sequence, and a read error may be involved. CDR3 sequence: CASSEGKGGGSTNTQYF. The CDR3 DNA follows: TGTGCCAGCAGTGAAGGCAAGGGCGGGGGTAGCACAAATACGCAGTATTTT. The chain has TRBV6-1 and TRBJ2-3; 7 nucleotides align to TRBD2. The length of the CDR3 is 17 residues. The germline V gene has CDR1 MNHNS and CDR2 SASEGT.

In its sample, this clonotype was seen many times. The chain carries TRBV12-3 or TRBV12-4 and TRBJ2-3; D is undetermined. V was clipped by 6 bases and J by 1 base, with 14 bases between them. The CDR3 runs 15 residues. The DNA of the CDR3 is TGTGCCAGCAGCCACGGCTTCGGCGGCACAGATACGCAGTATTTT. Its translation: CASSHGFGGTDTQYF.

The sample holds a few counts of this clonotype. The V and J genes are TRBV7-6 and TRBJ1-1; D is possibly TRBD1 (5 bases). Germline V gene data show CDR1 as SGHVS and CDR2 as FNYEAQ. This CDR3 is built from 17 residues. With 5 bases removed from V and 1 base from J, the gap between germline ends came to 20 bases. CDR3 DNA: TGTGCCAGCAGCCAAACTGGGACGGACGGCCAGAACACTGAAGCTTTCTTT. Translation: CASSQTGTDGQNTEAFF. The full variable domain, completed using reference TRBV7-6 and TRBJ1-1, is GAGVSQSPRYKVTKRGQDVALRCDPISGHVSLYWYRQALGQGPEFLTYFNYEAQQDKSGLPNDRFSAERPEGSISTLTIQRTEQRDSAMYRCASSQTGTDGQNTEAFFGQGTRLTVV.

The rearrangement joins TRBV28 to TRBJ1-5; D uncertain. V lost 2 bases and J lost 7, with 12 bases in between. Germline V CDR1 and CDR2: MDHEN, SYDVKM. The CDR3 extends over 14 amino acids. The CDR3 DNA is TGTGCCAGCAGTTTAGGACGGGGAAGCCAGCCCCAGCATTTT. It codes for CASSLGRGSQPQHF.

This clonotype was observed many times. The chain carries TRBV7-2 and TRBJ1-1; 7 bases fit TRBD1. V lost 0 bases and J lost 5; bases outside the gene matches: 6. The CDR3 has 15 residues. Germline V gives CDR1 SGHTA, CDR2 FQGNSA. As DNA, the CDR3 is TGTGCCAGCAGCTTAGCCGCAGGGGGTGGAACTGAAGCTTTCTTT. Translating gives CASSLAAGGGTEAFF.

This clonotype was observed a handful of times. Written as DNA, the CDR3 is TGTGCCAGTAGCCCAGGGACTAGAACCCCAGAGACCCAGTACTTC. Amino acid sequence: CASSPGTRTPETQYF. The chain has TRBV19 and TRBJ2-5; 8 nucleotides match TRBD2. V lost 6 bases and J lost 4; bases outside the gene matches: 10. Germline CDR1 is LNHDA and CDR2 is SQIVND (reference sequence). The CDR3 is 15 residues long.

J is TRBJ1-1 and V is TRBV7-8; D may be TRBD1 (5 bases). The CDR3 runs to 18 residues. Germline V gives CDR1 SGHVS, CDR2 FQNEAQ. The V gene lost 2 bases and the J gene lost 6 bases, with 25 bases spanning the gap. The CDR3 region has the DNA TGTGCCAGCAGCTTAAACCCGACAGCGACACTAGTCACCCCTGAAGCTTTCTTT. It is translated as CASSLNPTATLVTPEAFF.

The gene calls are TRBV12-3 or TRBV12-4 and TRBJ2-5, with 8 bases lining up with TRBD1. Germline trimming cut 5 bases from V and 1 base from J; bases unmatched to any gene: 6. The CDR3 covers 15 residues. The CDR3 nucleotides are TGTGCCAGCAGTCCCGGGACAGGTCCCCAAGAGACCCAGTACTTC. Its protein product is CASSPGTGPQETQYF.

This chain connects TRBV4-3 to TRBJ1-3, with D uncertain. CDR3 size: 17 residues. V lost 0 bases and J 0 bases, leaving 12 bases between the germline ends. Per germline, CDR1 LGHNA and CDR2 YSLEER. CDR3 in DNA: TGCGCCAGCAGCCAAGATAAAGGGCCCTTCTCTGGAAACACCATATATTTT. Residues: CASSQDKGPFSGNTIYF.

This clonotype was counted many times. CDR3 sequence: CASSLRRLAGSADTQYF. The CDR3 bases are TGTGCCAGCAGCCTAAGAAGACTAGCGGGTTCCGCAGATACGCAGTATTTT. The genes are TRBV7-2 and TRBJ2-3, with 10 bases matching TRBD2. The CDR3 length is 17 residues. V dropped 5 bases and J dropped 4; count of bases not matched to a gene: 12. Germline assignment: CDR1 SGHTA and CDR2 FQGNSA.

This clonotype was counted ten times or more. The CDR3 DNA follows: TGTGCCAGAGACCTTTTGACAGCTGAAGCTTTCTTT. Translating it yields CARDLLTAEAFF. V usage is TRBV7-9 and J usage is TRBJ1-1; D might be TRBD1 (5 bases). Germline V gene sequence: CDR1 SEHNR, CDR2 FQNEAQ (reference sequence). This CDR3 has 12 amino acids. Trimming cost V 9 bases and J 6 bases, with 14 bases left between them.

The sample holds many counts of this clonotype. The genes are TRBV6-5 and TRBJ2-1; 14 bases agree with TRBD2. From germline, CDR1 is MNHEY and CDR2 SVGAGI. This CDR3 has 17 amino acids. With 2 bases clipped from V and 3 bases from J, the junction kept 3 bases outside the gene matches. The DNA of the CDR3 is TGTGCCAGCAGTTACCGGGGACTAGCGGGAGTCTACAATGAGCAGTTCTTC. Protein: CASSYRGLAGVYNEQFF.

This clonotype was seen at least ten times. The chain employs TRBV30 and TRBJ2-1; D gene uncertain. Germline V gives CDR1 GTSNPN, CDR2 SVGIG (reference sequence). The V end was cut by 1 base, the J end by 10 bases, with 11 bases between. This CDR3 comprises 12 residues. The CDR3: CAWSALRSEQFF. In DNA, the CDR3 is TGTGCCTGGAGTGCACTACGATCGGAGCAGTTCTTC. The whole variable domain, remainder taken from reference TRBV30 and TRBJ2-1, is SQTIHQWPATLVQPVGSPLSLECTVEGTSNPNLYWYRQAAGRGLQLLFYSVGIGQISSEVPQNLSASRPQDRQFILSSKKLLLSDSGFYLCAWSALRSEQFFGPGTRLTVL.

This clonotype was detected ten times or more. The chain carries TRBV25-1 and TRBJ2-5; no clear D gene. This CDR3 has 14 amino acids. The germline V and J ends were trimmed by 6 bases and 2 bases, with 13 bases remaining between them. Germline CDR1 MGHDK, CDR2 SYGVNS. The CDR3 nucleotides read TGTGCCAGCAGCCCGACCTACAGTCAAGAGACCCAGTACTTC. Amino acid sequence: CASSPTYSQETQYF. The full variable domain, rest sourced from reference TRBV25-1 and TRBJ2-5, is EADIYQTPRYLVIGTGKKITLECSQTMGHDKMYWYQQDPGMELHLIHYSYGVNSTEKGDLSSESTVSRIRTEHFPLTLESARPSHTSQYLCASSPTYSQETQYFGPGTRLLVL.

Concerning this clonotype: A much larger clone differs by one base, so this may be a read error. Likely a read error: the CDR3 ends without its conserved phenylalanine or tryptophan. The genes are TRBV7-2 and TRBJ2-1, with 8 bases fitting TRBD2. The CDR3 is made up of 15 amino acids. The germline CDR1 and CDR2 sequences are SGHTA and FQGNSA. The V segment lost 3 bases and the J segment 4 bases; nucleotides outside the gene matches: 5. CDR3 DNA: TGTGCCAGCAGCTTTACTAGCGGCGATTACAATGAGCAGTTCCTC. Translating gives CASSFTSGDYNEQFL.

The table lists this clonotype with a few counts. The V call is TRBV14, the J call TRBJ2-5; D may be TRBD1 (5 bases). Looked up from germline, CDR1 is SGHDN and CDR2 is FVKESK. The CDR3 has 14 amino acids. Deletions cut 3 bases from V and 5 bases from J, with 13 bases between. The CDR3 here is CASSHSGNLETQYF. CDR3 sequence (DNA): TGTGCCAGCAGCCACTCAGGGAATTTGGAGACCCAGTACTTC.

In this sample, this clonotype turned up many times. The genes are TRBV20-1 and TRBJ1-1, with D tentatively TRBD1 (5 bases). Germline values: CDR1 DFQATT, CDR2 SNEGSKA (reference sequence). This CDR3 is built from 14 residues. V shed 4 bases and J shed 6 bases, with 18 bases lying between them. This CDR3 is CSATPAGNDAEAFF. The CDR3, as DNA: TGCAGTGCTACTCCAGCAGGGAATGACGCTGAAGCTTTCTTT.

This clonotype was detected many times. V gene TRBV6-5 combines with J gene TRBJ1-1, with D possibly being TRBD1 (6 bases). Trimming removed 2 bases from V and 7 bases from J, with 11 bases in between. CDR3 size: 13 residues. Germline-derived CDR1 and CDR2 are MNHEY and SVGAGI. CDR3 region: CASSYTLQGEAFF. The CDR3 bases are TGTGCCAGCAGTTACACCTTACAGGGTGAAGCTTTCTTT.

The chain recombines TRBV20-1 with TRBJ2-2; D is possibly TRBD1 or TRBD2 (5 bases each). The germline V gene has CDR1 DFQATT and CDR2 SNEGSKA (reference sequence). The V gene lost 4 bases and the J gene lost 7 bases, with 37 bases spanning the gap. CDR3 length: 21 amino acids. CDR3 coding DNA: TGCAGTGCTAAAGGGGACCCGACTTCCGACCGAACACTTGTGTTTAGCGGGGAGCTGTTTTTT. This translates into CSAKGDPTSDRTLVFSGELFF.

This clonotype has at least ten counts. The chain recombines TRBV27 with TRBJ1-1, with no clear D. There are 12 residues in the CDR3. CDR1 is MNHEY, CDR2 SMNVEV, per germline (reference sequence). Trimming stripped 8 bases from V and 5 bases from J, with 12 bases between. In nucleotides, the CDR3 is TGTGCCAGCGGAGACGGCGGGACTGAAGCTTTCTTT. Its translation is CASGDGGTEAFF.

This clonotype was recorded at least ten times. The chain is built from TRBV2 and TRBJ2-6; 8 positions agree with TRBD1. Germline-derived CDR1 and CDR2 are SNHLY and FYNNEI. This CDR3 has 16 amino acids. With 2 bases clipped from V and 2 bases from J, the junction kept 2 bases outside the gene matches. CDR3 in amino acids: CASSEQGATGANVLTF. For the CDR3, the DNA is TGTGCCAGCAGTGAACAGGGGGCAACTGGGGCCAACGTCCTGACTTTC. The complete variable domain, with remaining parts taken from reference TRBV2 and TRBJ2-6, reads EPEVTQTPSHQVTQMGQEVILRCVPISNHLYFYWYRQILGQKVEFLVSFYNNEISEKSEIFDDQFSVERPDGSNFTLKIRSTKLEDSAMYFCASSEQGATGANVLTFGAGSRLTVL.

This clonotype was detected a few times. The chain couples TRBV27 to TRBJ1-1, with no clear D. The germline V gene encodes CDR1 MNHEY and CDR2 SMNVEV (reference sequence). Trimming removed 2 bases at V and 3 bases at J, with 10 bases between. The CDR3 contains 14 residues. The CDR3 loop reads CASSLQAGHTEAFF. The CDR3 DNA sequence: TGTGCCAGCAGTTTACAAGCAGGCCACACTGAAGCTTTCTTT.

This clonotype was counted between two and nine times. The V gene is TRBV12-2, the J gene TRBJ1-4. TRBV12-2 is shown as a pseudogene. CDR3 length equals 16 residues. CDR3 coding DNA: TGTGCAAGTCGCTTAGTATCACCAGCAACTAATGAAAAACTGTTTTTT. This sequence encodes CASRLVSPATNEKLFF.